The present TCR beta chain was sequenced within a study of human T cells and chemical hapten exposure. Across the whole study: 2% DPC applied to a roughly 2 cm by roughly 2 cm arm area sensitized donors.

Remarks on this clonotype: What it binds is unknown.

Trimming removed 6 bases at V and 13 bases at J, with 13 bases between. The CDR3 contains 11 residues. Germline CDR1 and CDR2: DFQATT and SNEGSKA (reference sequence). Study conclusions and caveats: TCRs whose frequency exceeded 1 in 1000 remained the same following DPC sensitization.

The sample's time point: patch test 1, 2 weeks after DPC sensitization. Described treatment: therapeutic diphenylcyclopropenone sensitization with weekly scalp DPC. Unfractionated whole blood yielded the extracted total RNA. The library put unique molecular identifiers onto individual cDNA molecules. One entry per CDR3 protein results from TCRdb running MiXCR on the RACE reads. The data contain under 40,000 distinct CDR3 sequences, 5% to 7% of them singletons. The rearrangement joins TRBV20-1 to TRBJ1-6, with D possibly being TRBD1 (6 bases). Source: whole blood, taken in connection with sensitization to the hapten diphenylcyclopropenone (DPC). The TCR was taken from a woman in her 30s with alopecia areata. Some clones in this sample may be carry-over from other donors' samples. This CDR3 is CSAHRVDPLHF. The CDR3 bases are TGCAGTGCCCACAGGGTAGATCCCCTCCACTTT.